These 14 T cell receptor beta chains came from one sample sequenced in a study of tumor and adjacent non-tumor tissue in lung cancer. RNA was extracted from bulk tissue without any cell sorting. More than 3 cm separated this lung sample from the edge of the tumor. The library came from three nested PCR rounds adapted from ARM-PCR protocols. TCRdb called the multiplex PCR reads again in MiXCR, with one record for every CDR3 protein. The data hold roughly 74,000 distinct CDR3 sequences, with around 80% observed a single time. What was sequenced was distant non-tumor lung tissue. The receptors were gathered from a man between 65 and 85 years old with non-small cell lung cancer.

A note on this clonotype: A much larger clone lies one base from this, so it may be a read error. This sequence joins TRBV20-1 and TRBJ2-7; perhaps D is TRBD1 or TRBD2 (6 bases each). Germline loops: CDR1 DFQATT, CDR2 SNEGSKA (reference sequence). The CDR3 consists of 13 residues. The DNA of the CDR3 is TGCAGTACTAGGGAAGGGGGGATCTACGAGCAGTACTTC. It encodes CSTREGGIYEQYF.

As concerns this clonotype: At one end, the junction sequence differs from germline, possibly due to a read error. The rearrangement joins TRBV12-3 or TRBV12-4 to TRBJ2-7; 12 bases map to TRBD2. This CDR3 is 15 amino acids long. The CDR3 protein is CASSTTSGRTYEENF. Here the CDR3 DNA reads TGTGCCAGCAGCACGACTAGCGGGAGAACCTACGAGGAAAACTTC.

In the case of this clonotype: The junction departs from germline at one end; a sequencing error may be responsible. The chain employs TRBV11-2 and TRBJ1-2; D uncertain. Germline V CDR1 and CDR2: SGHAT, FQNNGV. This CDR3 is built from 13 residues. As DNA, the CDR3 is TGTGCCAGCAGCTTAGATAGGAGGTGTGGCTACATCTTC. Translating it yields CASSLDRRCGYIF. Based on the CDR3 plus reference TRBV11-2 and TRBJ1-2, the full variable domain is EAGVAQSPRYKIIEKRQSVAFWCNPISGHATLYWYQQILGQGPKLLIQFQNNGVVDDSQLPKDRFSAERLKGVDSTLKIQPAKLEDSAVYLCASSLDRRCGYIFGSGTRLTVV.

Of note for this clonotype: The CDR3 does not close with the conserved phenylalanine or tryptophan, likely indicating a read error. No DNA is shown, since the ends of the CDR3 on it are uncertain; the CDR3 is the one TCRdb lists. The chain is built from TRBV29-1 and TRBJ2-5. CDR1 is SQVTM, CDR2 ANQGSEA, per germline. The CDR3 sequence runs 13 residues, both termini included. The CDR3 here is CRVADRFQETQHS.

Of note for this clonotype: The junction and the germline gene differ at one end; a read error may be behind it. This chain connects TRBV10-2 to TRBJ2-2; perhaps TRBD2 as D (5 bases). The germline gives CDR1 WSHSY, CDR2 SAAADI. The CDR3 covers 11 residues. The chain's CDR3 is CASSGTGELLF. The CDR3 DNA follows: TGCGCCAGCAGTGGCACCGGGGAGCTGTTATTT.

Remarks on this clonotype: A much larger clone lies one base from this, so it may be a read error. The chain is built from TRBV20-1 and TRBJ2-1; 11 nucleotides agree with TRBD2. The V gene's germline CDR1 is DFQATT and CDR2 SNEGSKA (reference sequence). The CDR3 runs to 15 residues. The V and J ends lost 7 bases and 6 bases, in that order; junction bases with no gene match: 11. The CDR3 nucleotides read TGCAGTGTTAGGGTGGCTAGCGGGAGGCTCAATGAGCAGTTCTTC. Amino acids: CSVRVASGRLNEQFF.

The sample holds one count of this clonotype. Relative to the germline gene, one junction end is altered; a read error may explain this. The gene calls are TRBV4-2 and TRBJ2-3; 8 positions agree with TRBD2. The germline gives CDR1 LGHNA, CDR2 YNFKEQ. There are 16 residues in the CDR3. This CDR3 reads CASSLLCSGTEDTQYF. CDR3 in DNA: TGTGCCAGCAGCCTTTTGTGTAGCGGGACGGAAGATACGCAGTATTTC.

Comment on this clonotype: The conserved phenylalanine or tryptophan normally closing the CDR3 is absent here, so this likely arose from a read error. V usage is TRBV12-3 or TRBV12-4 and J usage is TRBJ2-5, with TRBD2 matching 10 bases. CDR3 length equals 15 residues. The DNA for the CDR3 is TGTGGCAGCAGCAGGCTAGCGGGAGTGGTGGAGACCCAGTACGTC. Translating gives CGSSRLAGVVETQYV.

On this clonotype itself: No conserved phenylalanine or tryptophan ends this CDR3, so it is likely a read error. The DNA is left out, because the CDR3 cannot be placed on it with certainty; the CDR3 is given as TCRdb lists it. The genes are TRBV10-2 and TRBJ2-7; the listed D gene, TRBD1, was not tested against the DNA. Germline V CDR1 and CDR2: WSHSY, SAAADI. The CDR3 has 14 amino acids, counting both end residues. The CDR3 sequence: CASLSGTGYDEQYL.

A single count supports this clonotype. The J gene is TRBJ1-5, the V gene TRBV6-5; D not certain. The end of the DNA is better explained by TRBJ2-3, so the J call may be wrong. From germline, CDR1 is MNHEY and CDR2 SVGAGI. This CDR3 contains 13 residues. The CDR3 sequence: CASSYSIDQPQYF. CDR3 sequence (DNA): TGTGCCAGCAGTTACTCAATCGATCAGCCCCAGTATTTT.

Of note for this clonotype: This clone may be a read error of a much larger clone one base away. This chain uses TRBV30 with TRBJ1-1; D unresolved. This CDR3 has 13 amino acids. Germline V lookup: CDR1 GTSNPN, CDR2 SVGIG (reference sequence). The V end was cut by 4 bases, the J end by 3 bases, with 12 bases between. The CDR3: CAWILRNYTEAFF. As DNA, the CDR3 is TGTGCCTGGATCCTGCGTAACTACACTGAAGCTTTCTTT.

Note on this clonotype: One end of the junction does not line up with germline, which may come from a read error. In DNA, the CDR3 is TGTGCCAGTAGCTTAGCAGAGGGCTATAATTCACCCCTCCACTTT. Amino acids: CASSLAEGYNSPLHF. The chain has TRBV7-9 and TRBJ1-6; unclear D gene. The germline V gene has CDR1 SEHNR and CDR2 FQNEAQ (reference sequence). The CDR3 totals 15 residues.

About this clonotype: The junction differs from germline at one of its ends, possibly a read error. This chain uses TRBV11-2 with TRBJ2-1; a weak D match, TRBD1 (6 bases). Germline values: CDR1 SGHAT, CDR2 FQNNGV. The CDR3 is made up of 14 amino acids. The CDR3 region has the DNA TGTGCCAGTAGCGAGTCGTTAGGGGGAAATGAGCAGATCTTC. Amino acid sequence: CASSESLGGNEQIF. The entire variable domain, with the rest obtained from reference TRBV11-2 and TRBJ2-1, is as follows: EAGVAQSPRYKIIEKRQSVAFWCNPISGHATLYWYQQILGQGPKLLIQFQNNGVVDDSQLPKDRFSAERLKGVDSTLKIQPAKLEDSAVYLCASSESLGGNEQIFGPGTRLTVL.

In regard to this clonotype: Mismatch with germline at one junction end may stem from a read error. V usage is TRBV7-9 and J usage is TRBJ2-4; 8 bases are shared with TRBD1. Germline CDR1 reads SEHNR; CDR2 reads FQNEAQ (reference sequence). The CDR3 runs 15 residues. The CDR3 sequence: CASSPSTGAENIQYF. CDR3 nucleotide sequence: TGTGCCAGCAGCCCCTCGACAGGGGCTGAAAACATCCAGTACTTC.